The 19 T cell receptor beta chains below come from one sample, sequenced in a study of sequential checkpoint blockade in melanoma. This table comes from immunoSEQ multiplex PCR, and its TCRdb copy is limited to in-frame clones, with some not included. This sample has about 9,900 clones, with 50% to 60% found just once. Regarding treatment: randomized to nivolumab then ipilimumab (arm A) or the reverse (arm B). The sequencing used CD8+ T cells sorted from blood (inferred from file names), collected from a patient given nivolumab and ipilimumab in sequence. The receptors shown here come from a human donor with melanoma.

This clone was detected a few times. The chain couples TRBV14 to TRBJ1-3; TRBD1 matches 7 bases. CDR1 and CDR2 (germline): SGHDN, FVKESK. This CDR3 is built from 18 residues. Trimming cost V 1 base and J 1 base; bases outside gene matches: 10. CDR3 nucleotides: TGTGCCAGCAGCCAAGCCCCCCCCGGCAGGGGGTCTGGAAACACCATATATTTT. This translates into CASSQAPPGRGSGNTIYF.

The chain joins TRBV9 to TRBJ2-1; 11 bases agree with TRBD2. The CDR3 runs to 16 residues. Germline assignment: CDR1 SGDLS and CDR2 YYNGEE. Trimming took 2 bases from V and 2 from J; bases not matched to a gene: 3. CDR3 DNA sequence: TGTGCCAGCAGCGTCTCTAGCGGGGGGACCTACAATGAGCAGTTCTTC. Its protein product is CASSVSSGGTYNEQFF.

The chain recombines TRBV5-1 with TRBJ2-7, with D unresolved. The length of the CDR3 is 11 residues. Germline V CDR1 and CDR2: SGHRS, YFSETQ. The V end was cut by 2 bases, the J end by 3 bases, with 3 bases between. The CDR3 protein is CASSFNYEQYF. The CDR3 nucleotides are TGCGCCAGCAGCTTCAACTACGAGCAGTACTTC.

Relative to its sample, this clone is medium-sized. The chain links TRBV28 to TRBJ1-5; D not certain. Trimming removed 8 bases at V and 1 base at J, with 12 bases between. The CDR3 loop spans 14 amino acids. Per the germline V gene, CDR1 is MDHEN and CDR2 is SYDVKM. DNA for the CDR3: TGTGCCAGCTTGTCGTTGAGGAGCAATCAGCCCCAGCATTTT. As protein: CASLSLRSNQPQHF.

The chain links TRBV28 to TRBJ2-5; D perhaps matches TRBD1 (6 bases). The end of the DNA fits TRBJ2-7 better, so the J call may be wrong. CDR3 length: 13 amino acids. Germline assignment: CDR1 MDHEN and CDR2 SYDVKM. For the CDR3, the DNA is TGTGCCAGCAGTTTGGCAGGGGCCTACGAGCAGTACTTC. Protein product: CASSLAGAYEQYF.

This clone has only a few counts. The chain couples TRBV6-6 to TRBJ1-5, with TRBD1 identical over 9 bases. Trimming removed 2 bases from V and 16 bases from J; junction bases left unmatched: 3. There are 11 residues in the CDR3. CDR1 and CDR2 (germline): MNHNY, SVGAGI (reference sequence). The CDR3 DNA is TGTGCCAGCAGTTACGACAGGGGGGTACATTTT. Translating gives CASSYDRGVHF.

The genes are TRBV5-1 and TRBJ1-2; 9 bases line up with TRBD1. Trimming at V came to 4 bases and at J to 0 bases, leaving 4 bases not matched to a gene. Germline lookup yields CDR1 SGHRS and CDR2 YFSETQ. This CDR3 comprises 15 residues. CDR3 protein: CASSPGTGTNYGYTF. As DNA, the CDR3 is TGCGCCAGCAGCCCGGGGACAGGGACTAACTATGGCTACACCTTC.

This chain uses TRBV11-2 with TRBJ1-5; TRBD1 matches at 7 bases. CDR3 size: 14 residues. Germline trimming cut 4 bases from V and 4 bases from J; bases unmatched to any gene: 4. CDR1 and CDR2 (germline): SGHAT, FQNNGV. CDR3 amino acids: CASSWDSMNQPQHF. CDR3 sequence (DNA): TGTGCCAGCAGCTGGGACAGCATGAATCAGCCCCAGCATTTT.

The chain couples TRBV5-4 to TRBJ1-2; 9 nucleotides agree with TRBD1. J lost 3 bases, V lost 4 bases, and 4 bases had no gene match. This CDR3 spans 14 amino acids. Germline values: CDR1 SGHNT, CDR2 YYREEE (reference sequence). CDR3 DNA: TGTGCCAGCAGCCTTAGACAGGGGGACTATGGCTACACCTTC. Its translation is CASSLRQGDYGYTF.

This clone was counted only a few times. This chain links TRBV15 with TRBJ2-5; the match to TRBD2 covers 7 bases. Unmatched junction bases numbered 11, after V lost 5 bases and J lost 2 bases. Germline V gene lookup returns CDR1 LNHNV and CDR2 YYDKDF (reference sequence). The CDR3 contains 16 residues. The CDR3 DNA is TGTGCCACCAGCGCCGGGGATGGGGGAGGGCAAGAGACCCAGTACTTC. Amino acid sequence: CATSAGDGGGQETQYF.

This rearrangement joins TRBV7-2 to TRBJ2-3; 10 bases match TRBD2. V lost 5 bases to trimming and J lost 5 bases; unmatched junction nucleotides: 7. This CDR3 is built from 15 residues. CDR1 is SGHTA and CDR2 is FQGNSA in the germline V gene. The CDR3: CASSRSGGAGDTQYF. The CDR3 DNA reads TGTGCCAGCAGCCGCAGCGGGGGGGCCGGAGATACGCAGTATTTT.

V gene TRBV15 combines with J gene TRBJ1-5, with unresolved D. The V gene's germline CDR1 is LNHNV and CDR2 YYDKDF (reference sequence). Trimming removed 1 base at V and 11 bases at J, with 27 bases between. CDR3 length: 18 residues. In nucleotides, the CDR3 is TGTGCCACCAGCAGAGCTAGTAATACGATGAGTGGTGTATTGGCCCAGCATTTT. It specifies CATSRASNTMSGVLAQHF.

The chain carries TRBV18 and TRBJ1-2; D is unclear. The CDR3 sequence is 17 residues long. Germline V gives CDR1 KGHSH, CDR2 LQKENI. The ends were cut back, 6 bases at V and 3 bases at J, with 23 bases in the middle. DNA of the CDR3: TGTGCCAGCTCTGAAGTTATGCTTCGGAGCGTCGACTATGGCTACACCTTC. Encoded protein: CASSEVMLRSVDYGYTF.

This clone has just a few counts. The chain couples TRBV27 to TRBJ2-5; TRBD2 matches 8 bases. CDR1 and CDR2 from the germline V gene are MNHEY and SMNVEV (reference sequence). J was trimmed by 1 base and V by 3 bases; bases with no gene match: 4. The CDR3 covers 15 residues. The CDR3 sequence is CASSLLGGAQETQYF. The DNA of the CDR3 is TGTGCCAGCAGTTTGCTCGGGGGGGCCCAAGAGACCCAGTACTTC.

The J gene is TRBJ1-5, the V gene TRBV27; TRBD1 might be the D (6 bases). The CDR3 has 15 amino acids. With 2 bases removed from V and 2 bases from J, the gap between germline ends came to 10 bases. Germline lookup yields CDR1 MNHEY and CDR2 SMNVEV (reference sequence). Here the CDR3 reads CASSLRAGGNQPQHF. For the CDR3, the DNA is TGTGCCAGCAGTTTACGGGCAGGGGGCAATCAGCCCCAGCATTTT.

V usage is TRBV7-9 and J usage is TRBJ2-3; 12 bases fit TRBD2. This CDR3 comprises 16 residues. V shed 5 bases, J shed 1 base, and the junction held 4 bases outside the gene matches. CDR1 is SEHNR and CDR2 is FQNEAQ in the germline V gene (reference sequence). The CDR3 DNA follows: TGTGCCAGCAGCCACCGGACTAGCGGGGGCACAGATACGCAGTATTTT. This codes for CASSHRTSGGTDTQYF.

Judged by abundance, this clone is hyperexpanded (1% or more). The CDR3 DNA is TGTGCCAGCAGCCAGGGCAGCACTGAAGCTTTCTTT. Its translation: CASSQGSTEAFF. This chain connects TRBV4-2 to TRBJ1-1; D gene ambiguous. The V and J ends lost 3 bases and 4 bases respectively, with 6 bases between them. CDR3 length equals 12 residues. CDR1 LGHNA and CDR2 YNFKEQ come from the germline V gene.

The chain recombines TRBV2 with TRBJ2-7, with TRBD2 matching over 9 bases. Germline lookup yields CDR1 SNHLY and CDR2 FYNNEI. This CDR3 contains 13 residues. With V trimmed by 5 bases and J by 7 bases, 6 bases remained unmatched. The CDR3, as DNA: TGTGCCAGCAGTCGCGGGGGGGCCAGTGAGCAGTACTTC. Translated, it gives CASSRGGASEQYF.

This clone has only a few counts. The rearrangement joins TRBV6-1 to TRBJ2-7; the D gene is possibly TRBD2 (5 bases). V was clipped by 3 bases and J by 7 bases, with 16 bases between them. The CDR3 loop spans 14 amino acids. Germline loops: CDR1 MNHNS, CDR2 SASEGT. CDR3 residues: CASSDGGGLVEQYF. The CDR3 nucleotides read TGTGCCAGCAGTGATGGTGGCGGGTTGGTGGAGCAGTACTTC.